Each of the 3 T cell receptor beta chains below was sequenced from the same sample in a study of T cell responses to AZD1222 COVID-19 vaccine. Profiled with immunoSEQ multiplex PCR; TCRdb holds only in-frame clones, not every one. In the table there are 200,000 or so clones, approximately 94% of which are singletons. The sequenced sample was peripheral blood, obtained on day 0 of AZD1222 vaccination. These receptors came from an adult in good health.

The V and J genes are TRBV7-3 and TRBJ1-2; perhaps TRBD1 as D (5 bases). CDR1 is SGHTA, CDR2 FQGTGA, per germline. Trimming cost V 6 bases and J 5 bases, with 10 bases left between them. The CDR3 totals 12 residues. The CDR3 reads CASRPHRYGYTF. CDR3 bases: TGTGCCAGCAGACCTCACAGGTATGGCTACACCTTC.

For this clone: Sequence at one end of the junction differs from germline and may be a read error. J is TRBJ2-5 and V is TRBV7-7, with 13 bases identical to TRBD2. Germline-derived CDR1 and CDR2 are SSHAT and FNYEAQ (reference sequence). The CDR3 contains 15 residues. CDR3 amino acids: CASSLGLAGVETQYF. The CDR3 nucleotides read TGTGCTAGCAGCTTAGGACTAGCGGGAGTGGAGACCCAGTACTTC. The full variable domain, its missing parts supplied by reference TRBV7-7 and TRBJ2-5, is GAGVSQSPRYKVTKRGQDVTLRCDPISSHATLYWYQQALGQGPEFLTYFNYEAQPDKSGLPSDRFSAERPEGSISTLTIQRTEQRDSAMYRCASSLGLAGVETQYFGPGTRLLVL.

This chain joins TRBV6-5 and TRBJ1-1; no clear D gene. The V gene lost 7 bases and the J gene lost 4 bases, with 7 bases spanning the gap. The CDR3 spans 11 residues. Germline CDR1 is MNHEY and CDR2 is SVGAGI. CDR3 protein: CASTFGTEAFF. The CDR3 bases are TGTGCCAGCACCTTCGGCACTGAAGCTTTCTTT.